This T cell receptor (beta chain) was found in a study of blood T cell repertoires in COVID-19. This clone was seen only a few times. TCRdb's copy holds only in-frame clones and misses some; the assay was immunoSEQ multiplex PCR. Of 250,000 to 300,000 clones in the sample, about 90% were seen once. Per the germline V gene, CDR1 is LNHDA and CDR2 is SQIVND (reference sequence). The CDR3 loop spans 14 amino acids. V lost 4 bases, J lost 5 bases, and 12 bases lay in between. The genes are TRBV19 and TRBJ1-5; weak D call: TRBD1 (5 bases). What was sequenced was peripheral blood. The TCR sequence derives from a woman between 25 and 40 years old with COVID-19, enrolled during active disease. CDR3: CASSNFGGDQPQHF. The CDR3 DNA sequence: TGTGCCAGTAGTAACTTCGGGGGGGATCAGCCCCAGCATTTT.